The 28 T cell receptor beta chains in this list originate from one sample, sequenced in a study of T cell responses to AZD1222 COVID-19 vaccine. Some clones are missing from TCRdb's copy, which holds only in-frame ones; the method was immunoSEQ multiplex PCR. The table shows fewer than 30,000 clones, with roughly 78% occurring only once. This specimen consisted of peripheral blood, obtained on day 0 of AZD1222 vaccination. The receptor source for this set is an adult in good health.

The rearrangement joins TRBV12-2 to TRBJ2-1; the table's D call, TRBD2, has no DNA check behind it. TRBV12-2 has pseudogene status. This CDR3 contains 17 residues. CDR3 residues: CASRLDIRAGYYNEQFF. The CDR3 coding sequence is TGTGCAAGTCGCTTAGATATACGAGCGGGATATTACAATGAGCAGTTCTTC.

The V and J genes are TRBV4-2 and TRBJ2-1; D remains ambiguous. V was pared by 0 bases and J by 4 bases, with 19 bases between. Germline V lookup: CDR1 LGHNA, CDR2 YNFKEQ. CDR3 length: 18 amino acids. The CDR3 DNA is TGTGCCAGCAGCCAAGATTTCCCCCAGGTGATTGCTTACAATGAGCAGTTCTTC. This translates into CASSQDFPQVIAYNEQFF.

The V gene is TRBV7-2, the J gene TRBJ2-3, with a possible D match to TRBD1 (6 bases). Germline V gives CDR1 SGHTA, CDR2 FQGNSA. Trimming removed 0 bases at V and 4 bases at J, with 11 bases between. The CDR3 contains 15 residues. The DNA of the CDR3 is TGTGCCAGCAGCTTAGCGGGGTCAGGGGCAGATACGCAGTATTTT. It translates to CASSLAGSGADTQYF.

The chain is built from TRBV6-2 or TRBV6-3 and TRBJ2-7; TRBD2 aligns across 10 bases. The CDR3 is 17 residues long. Germline V gene lookup returns CDR1 MNHEY and CDR2 SVGEGT. Losses at the gene ends were 8 bases for V and 6 bases for J; bases not matched to a gene: 19. This chain's CDR3 is CASRPTSGTLSLGEQYV. DNA for the CDR3: TGTGCCAGCCGCCCTACTAGCGGGACTTTATCCTTAGGCGAGCAGTACGTC.

The chain joins TRBV5-5 to TRBJ1-6; a weak D match, TRBD1 (6 bases). The CDR3 length is 15 residues. Trimming took 4 bases from V and 10 from J, leaving 18 bases between them. Germline values: CDR1 SGHKS, CDR2 YYEKEE (reference sequence). CDR3 sequence reads: CASSLDPGARSPLHF. For the CDR3, the DNA is TGTGCCAGCAGCCTAGATCCGGGGGCGAGATCACCCCTCCACTTT.

Details on this clone: The junction shows a germline mismatch at one end, possibly a read error. The chain couples TRBV6-5 to TRBJ1-2; D is uncertain. This CDR3 is 13 amino acids long. Germline V CDR1 and CDR2: MNHEY, SVGAGI. In DNA, the CDR3 is TGTGCCAGCAGTTACTCGTTATACTACGGCTACACCTTC. This sequence encodes CASSYSLYYGYTF.

The rearrangement links TRBV3-1 (or the pseudogene TRBV3-2) to TRBJ2-3, with TRBD2 identical over 12 bases. The trim removed 4 bases at V and 6 bases at J, leaving 5 bases unmatched. The germline CDR1 and CDR2 sequences are LGHDT and YNNKEL (reference sequence). This CDR3 region has 15 residues. The CDR3 loop is CASSRRLAGADTQYF. As DNA, the CDR3 is TGTGCCAGCAGCCGAAGACTAGCGGGGGCTGATACGCAGTATTTT.

A single count supports this clone. The gene calls are TRBV6-2 or TRBV6-3 and TRBJ2-3, with TRBD2 identical over 7 bases. V lost 0 bases to trimming and J lost 9 bases; unmatched junction nucleotides: 3. This CDR3 is built from 13 residues. Per the germline V gene, CDR1 is MNHEY and CDR2 is SVGEGT. CDR3 protein: CASSYSGGGTQYF. The CDR3 DNA is TGTGCCAGCAGTTACTCTGGGGGGGGGACGCAGTATTTT.

This rearrangement joins TRBV27 to TRBJ2-5; 10 bases are shared with TRBD2. V gave up 2 bases and J gave up 2 bases; unmatched junction bases: 5. CDR1 and CDR2 (germline): MNHEY, SMNVEV (reference sequence). The CDR3 length is 16 residues. The CDR3 DNA reads TGTGCCAGCAGTTTACAGCCTAGCGGGGGACAAGAGACCCAGTACTTC. Translation gives CASSLQPSGGQETQYF.

This chain joins TRBV7-2 and TRBJ2-7; D gene ambiguous. CDR3 length: 13 amino acids. Trimming left V 2 bases short and J 4 bases short, with 9 bases between. Germline V CDR1 and CDR2: SGHTA, FQGNSA. The chain's CDR3 is CASSLTKAYEQYV. The CDR3, as DNA: TGTGCCAGCAGCTTAACTAAGGCTTACGAGCAGTACGTC.

This chain uses TRBV7-8 with TRBJ2-7; unclear D gene. Trimming pared 1 base from V and 5 bases from J, leaving 15 bases between. The CDR3 runs to 15 residues. Germline lookup yields CDR1 SGHVS and CDR2 FQNEAQ. The CDR3 DNA sequence: TGTGCCAGCAGCTTAGAGGCTAGTTGGACCCACGAGCAGTACGTC. Its translation: CASSLEASWTHEQYV.

This clone is medium-sized by share. The gene calls are TRBV9 and TRBJ1-2; maybe TRBD1 (6 bases). CDR3 length equals 13 residues. V was pared by 3 bases and J by 8 bases, with 14 bases between. Germline assignment: CDR1 SGDLS and CDR2 YYNGEE. The CDR3 bases are TGTGCCAGCAGCGATACAGGGTTTCAGGGCTACACCTTC. Translated, it gives CASSDTGFQGYTF.

This clone was counted between two and nine times. The chain combines TRBV2 with TRBJ1-2, with TRBD1 as a possible D gene (6 bases). V was pared by 5 bases and J by 4 bases, with 14 bases between. CDR1 is SNHLY and CDR2 is FYNNEI in the germline V gene. This CDR3 has 14 amino acids. The CDR3 sequence is CASSRQTGLYGYTF. DNA for the CDR3: TGTGCCAGCAGTCGCCAAACAGGGCTCTATGGCTACACCTTC.

A few counts support this clone. The genes are TRBV5-1 and TRBJ1-1, with D possibly TRBD1 on 5 matching bases. The CDR3 extends over 14 amino acids. The V end lost 0 bases, the J end lost 4 bases, and 10 bases lay between the germline ends. Per the germline V gene, CDR1 is SGHRS and CDR2 is YFSETQ. CDR3 DNA: TGCGCCAGCAGCTTGGTGGGGGAAGGCACTGAAGCTTTCTTT. Encoded protein: CASSLVGEGTEAFF. The full variable domain, rest sourced from reference TRBV5-1 and TRBJ1-1, is KAGVTQTPRYLIKTRGQQVTLSCSPISGHRSVSWYQQTPGQGLQFLFEYFSETQRNKGNFPGRFSGRQFSNSRSEMNVSTLELGDSALYLCASSLVGEGTEAFFGQGTRLTVV.

This chain's CDR3 is CASSWGPGETQYF. The CDR3 nucleotides read TGCGCCAGCAGCTGGGGACCGGGGGAGACCCAGTACTTC. This rearrangement joins TRBV5-1 to TRBJ2-5; D may be TRBD1 or TRBD2 (5 bases each). The germline V and J ends were trimmed by 3 bases and 5 bases, with 11 bases remaining between them. CDR3 length equals 13 residues. Germline CDR1 is SGHRS and CDR2 is YFSETQ.

V usage is TRBV5-5 and J usage is TRBJ1-4, with 8 bases fitting TRBD1. Germline CDR1 SGHKS, CDR2 YYEKEE (reference sequence). Losses at the gene ends were 1 base for V and 6 bases for J; bases not matched to a gene: 8. The length of the CDR3 is 16 residues. CDR3 nucleotide sequence: TGTGCCAGCAGCTTGTATCCGACAGGGGAGGATGAAAAACTGTTTTTT. Its protein is CASSLYPTGEDEKLFF.

The V gene is TRBV7-2, the J gene TRBJ2-7; TRBD1 aligns across 9 bases. The trim removed 3 bases at V and 2 bases at J, leaving 5 bases unmatched. Germline loops: CDR1 SGHTA, CDR2 FQGNSA. CDR3 length equals 15 residues. The DNA of the CDR3 is TGTGCCAGCAGCTTGAACAGGGGGCCCGCCTACGAGCAGTACGTC. Translating it yields CASSLNRGPAYEQYV.

The CDR3 region is CASRTGDMNTEAFF. CDR3 in DNA: TGCGCCAGCCGGACAGGGGACATGAACACTGAAGCTTTCTTT. This chain connects TRBV5-1 to TRBJ1-1, with 9 bases matching TRBD1. This CDR3 region has 14 residues. The germline V gene has CDR1 SGHRS and CDR2 YFSETQ. The V and J ends lost 7 bases and 0 bases, in that order; junction bases with no gene match: 4.

J is TRBJ2-1 and V is TRBV14, with 9 positions matching TRBD2. The trim removed 1 base at V and 6 bases at J, leaving 1 base unmatched. This CDR3 has 14 residues. Germline V gene sequence: CDR1 SGHDN, CDR2 FVKESK. In DNA form, the CDR3 reads TGTGCCAGCAGCCAAGTTAGCGGGGGCAATGAGCAGTTCTTC. Protein sequence: CASSQVSGGNEQFF.

The chain carries TRBV5-4 and TRBJ1-6, with a weak D call TRBD1 (5 bases). The germline gives CDR1 SGHNT, CDR2 YYREEE (reference sequence). With 1 base removed from V and 10 bases from J, the gap between germline ends came to 15 bases. This CDR3 has 15 amino acids. The CDR3 DNA follows: TGTGCCAGCAGCTTGACTTGGGGGTTTAGCTCACCCCTCCACTTT. It is translated as CASSLTWGFSSPLHF.

By share, this clone counts as medium-sized. V is TRBV7-9 and J is TRBJ2-3; TRBD2 aligns across 7 bases. Germline CDR1 SEHNR, CDR2 FQNEAQ (reference sequence). Trimming cost V 7 bases and J 1 base; bases outside gene matches: 8. The CDR3 contains 15 residues. CDR3 protein: CASTAARGGTDTQYF. The CDR3 bases are TGTGCCAGCACGGCTGCCCGGGGGGGCACAGATACGCAGTATTTT.

V is TRBV7-8 and J is TRBJ2-1; D remains ambiguous. The CDR3 sequence is 17 residues long. The germline V gene encodes CDR1 SGHVS and CDR2 FQNEAQ. V was clipped by 2 bases and J by 0 bases, with 14 bases between them. The CDR3 region has the DNA TGTGCCAGCAGCTTATTGCAGGTCTTAAGCTCCTACAATGAGCAGTTCTTC. Translated: CASSLLQVLSSYNEQFF.

The chain joins TRBV14 to TRBJ1-2; 7 bases map to TRBD1. This CDR3 is built from 15 residues. V dropped 2 bases and J dropped 4; count of bases not matched to a gene: 7. From germline, CDR1 is SGHDN and CDR2 FVKESK. This chain's CDR3 is CASSQRRQGGYGYTF. Written as DNA, the CDR3 is TGTGCCAGCAGCCAAAGAAGGCAGGGGGGCTATGGCTACACCTTC.

V gene TRBV7-2 combines with J gene TRBJ2-1; TRBD2 matches at 7 bases. In germline, CDR1 is SGHTA, CDR2 FQGNSA. The CDR3 covers 13 residues. J gave up 7 bases and V 5 bases, and 5 bases lay outside the gene matches. CDR3 in amino acids: CASSRQRGNEQFF. CDR3 in DNA: TGTGCCAGCAGCCGCCAGCGGGGAAATGAGCAGTTCTTC. Filled out from reference TRBV7-2 and TRBJ2-1, the complete variable domain reads GAGVSQSPSNKVTEKGKDVELRCDPISGHTALYWYRQSLGQGLEFLIYFQGNSAPDKSGLPSDRFSAERTGGSVSTLTIQRTQQEDSAVYLCASSRQRGNEQFFGPGTRLTVL.

This chain links TRBV9 with TRBJ2-5; D ambiguous. The CDR3 covers 14 residues. V gave up 0 bases and J gave up 1 base, with 7 bases separating them. Germline CDR1 SGDLS, CDR2 YYNGEE. For the CDR3, the DNA is TGTGCCAGCAGCGTAGAGCAACGCCAAGAGACCCAGTACTTC. This sequence encodes CASSVEQRQETQYF. The whole variable domain, filled in from reference TRBV9 and TRBJ2-5, reads DSGVTQTPKHLITATGQRVTLRCSPRSGDLSVYWYQQSLDQGLQFLIQYYNGEERAKGNILERFSAQQFPDLHSELNLSSLELGDSALYFCASSVEQRQETQYFGPGTRLLVL.

The rearrangement uses TRBV6-5 and TRBJ2-1, with 8 bases matching TRBD1. Germline trimming cut 10 bases from V and 10 bases from J; bases unmatched to any gene: 15. The length of the CDR3 is 14 residues. The germline V gene encodes CDR1 MNHEY and CDR2 SVGAGI. This CDR3 is CATFDRDRTTEQFF. CDR3 nucleotide sequence: TGTGCCACCTTCGACCGGGACAGGACGACCGAGCAGTTCTTC.

The chain carries TRBV15 and TRBJ2-7; unclear D gene. There are 12 residues in the CDR3. Germline CDR1 LNHNV, CDR2 YYDKDF (reference sequence). V was pared by 3 bases and J by 7 bases, with 10 bases between. The chain's CDR3 is CATSREVGEQYF. The CDR3 nucleotides are TGTGCCACCAGCAGGGAAGTGGGAGAGCAGTACTTC. Based on the CDR3 plus reference TRBV15 and TRBJ2-7, the full variable domain is DAMVIQNPRYQVTQFGKPVTLSCSQTLNHNVMYWYQQKSSQAPKLLFHYYDKDFNNEADTPDNFQSRRPNTSFCFLDIRSPGLGDTAMYLCATSREVGEQYFGPGTRLTVT.

V and J are TRBV6-5 and TRBJ1-5; possible D gene TRBD1, 6 bases. With 7 bases removed from V and 4 bases from J, the gap between germline ends came to 14 bases. Germline CDR1 is MNHEY and CDR2 is SVGAGI. The CDR3 totals 14 residues. CDR3 nucleotides: TGTGCCAGCACCGTTACAGGGCTTAATCAGCCCCAGCATTTT. It is translated as CASTVTGLNQPQHF.